These T cell receptor beta chains were read from a single sample in a study of blood T cell repertoires in COVID-19. TCRdb keeps only in-frame clones here, not all; method: immunoSEQ multiplex PCR. The sample consists of some 180,000 clones, 80% of them appearing once. Sequenced sample: PBMCs or T cells enriched from blood (not recorded which). The receptors were gathered from a man between 60 and 75 years old who had been exposed to COVID-19. Each CDR3 is given with its conserved first and last residue. Each record gives: V gene, D gene, J gene, clone size, CDR3 protein, CDR3 DNA. A D gene is named only where the DNA matches it firmly. Clone size is shown for a subset of rows, as once, few, many or a class of expanded clone.

v_gene: TRBV19; d_gene: TRBD1; j_gene: TRBJ2-3; abundance: .; CDR3aa: CGRTGDRDDTQYF; CDR3nt: TGTGGCCGAACGGGGGACAGGGACGATACGCAGTATTTT
v_gene: TRBV19; d_gene: .; j_gene: TRBJ2-2; abundance: many; CDR3aa: CASSIPPVSANTGELFF; CDR3nt: TGTGCCAGTAGTATCCCACCGGTAAGCGCGAACACCGGGGAGCTGTTTTTT
v_gene: TRBV3-1/TRBV3-2; d_gene: TRBD2; j_gene: TRBJ2-2; abundance: .; CDR3aa: CASLGGGTGELFF; CDR3nt: TGTGCCAGCCTCGGGGGGGGCACCGGGGAGCTGTTTTTT
v_gene: TRBV30; d_gene: .; j_gene: TRBJ1-5; abundance: .; CDR3aa: CAWSAGTEQPQHF; CDR3nt: TGTGCCTGGAGTGCTGGCACGGAGCAGCCCCAGCATTTT
v_gene: TRBV7-6; d_gene: .; j_gene: TRBJ2-7; abundance: once; CDR3aa: CASSLVDGSSYEQYF; CDR3nt: TGTGCCAGCAGCTTAGTGGACGGGAGCTCCTACGAGCAGTACTTC
v_gene: TRBV4-1; d_gene: TRBD1; j_gene: TRBJ1-1; abundance: .; CDR3aa: CASSQEGTGWTEAFF; CDR3nt: TGCGCCAGCAGCCAAGAAGGGACAGGGTGGACTGAAGCTTTCTTT
v_gene: TRBV7-2; d_gene: .; j_gene: TRBJ1-2; abundance: .; CDR3aa: CASSLLTGLHYGYTF; CDR3nt: TGTGCCAGCAGCTTATTGACAGGCCTTCACTATGGCTACACCTTC
v_gene: TRBV5-4; d_gene: TRBD2; j_gene: TRBJ2-7; abundance: .; CDR3aa: CASSPIPAGTTRVEQYF; CDR3nt: TGTGCCAGCAGCCCCATTCCAGCGGGAACAACAAGGGTAGAGCAGTACTTC
v_gene: TRBV6-5; d_gene: TRBD2; j_gene: TRBJ2-1; abundance: .; CDR3aa: CASIAGPYNEQFF; CDR3nt: TGTGCCAGCATAGCGGGGCCATACAATGAGCAGTTCTTC
v_gene: TRBV30; d_gene: TRBD1; j_gene: TRBJ1-2; abundance: .; CDR3aa: CAWSGDRTFYGYTF; CDR3nt: TGTGCCTGGAGTGGGGACAGGACCTTCTATGGCTACACCTTC
v_gene: TRBV9; d_gene: .; j_gene: TRBJ1-3; abundance: once; CDR3aa: CASSVGGRGRPGNTIYF; CDR3nt: TGTGCCAGCAGCGTAGGTGGTCGGGGGAGACCTGGAAACACCATATATTTT